The 26 T cell receptor beta chains in this list originate from one sample, sequenced in a study of T cell repertoires in cytomegalovirus infection. Their target antigens are unknown. TCRdb processed the reads anew with MiXCR; each CDR3 protein has one entry. The profile shows 160,000 or so distinct CDR3 sequences, 20% to 25% of them singletons. Sequences were derived from CD8+ T cells from cultured PBMCs, sampled from culture after CMV antigen stimulation. These receptors came from a human donor in good health (CMV status not recorded). Some clones in this sample may be carry-over from other donors' samples.

This clonotype has just a few counts. The chain is built from TRBV7-9 and TRBJ2-2; 7 bases agree with TRBD1. V trimming: 7 bases; J trimming: 0 bases; junction bases outside the gene matches: 5. The CDR3 is 15 residues long. From germline, CDR1 is SEHNR and CDR2 FQNEAQ (reference sequence). The CDR3 region has the DNA TGTGCCAGCACTCTAGGGACAGCGAACACCGGGGAGCTGTTTTTT. Translated: CASTLGTANTGELFF.

V is TRBV7-2 and J is TRBJ2-7; 8 nucleotides match TRBD2. The CDR3 sequence is 16 residues long. V gave up 5 bases and J gave up 4 bases; unmatched junction bases: 13. CDR1 is SGHTA and CDR2 is FQGNSA in the germline V gene. This CDR3 is CASSPDGGGGTYEQYF. CDR3 nucleotide sequence: TGTGCCAGCAGCCCCGACGGTGGCGGGGGGACTTACGAGCAGTACTTC.

CDR3 region: CASSWGGEKLFF. The CDR3, as DNA: TGTGCCAGCAGTTGGGGGGGTGAAAAACTGTTTTTT. The chain carries TRBV6-6 and TRBJ1-4, with D perhaps TRBD1 (5 bases). V was shortened by 4 bases and J by 7 bases, with 7 bases between the two germline ends. The CDR3 has 12 amino acids. Looked up from germline, CDR1 is MNHNY and CDR2 is SVGAGI (reference sequence).

Many counts were recorded for this clonotype. The chain joins TRBV7-2 to TRBJ2-2; 7 bases fit TRBD1. The CDR3 is 15 amino acids. J lost 1 base, V lost 7 bases, and 6 bases had no gene match. Per the germline V gene, CDR1 is SGHTA and CDR2 is FQGNSA. The CDR3, as DNA: TGTGCCAGCACCGCCAGGACAGGGAACACCGGGGAGCTGTTTTTT. Amino acid sequence: CASTARTGNTGELFF.

The gene calls are TRBV15 and TRBJ1-2, with a tentative D call TRBD1 (5 bases). CDR3 size: 14 residues. V was cut by 8 bases and J by 4 bases, with 17 bases left in between. Germline CDR1 reads LNHNV; CDR2 reads YYDKDF (reference sequence). This CDR3 is CATRLGGDPYGYTF. CDR3 coding DNA: TGTGCCACCCGTCTAGGAGGGGACCCCTATGGCTACACCTTC.

This clonotype has a handful of counts. The genes are TRBV7-3 and TRBJ2-2; D unclear. The length of the CDR3 is 14 residues. Trimming pared 2 bases from V and 2 bases from J, leaving 6 bases between. CDR1 SGHTA and CDR2 FQGTGA come from the germline V gene. The CDR3, as DNA: TGTGCCAGCAGCTTACACCTAAACACCGGGGAGCTGTTTTTT. As protein: CASSLHLNTGELFF. The whole variable domain, filled in from reference TRBV7-3 and TRBJ2-2, reads GAGVSQTPSNKVTEKGKYVELRCDPISGHTALYWYRQSLGQGPEFLIYFQGTGAADDSGLPNDRFFAVRPEGSVSTLKIQRTERGDSAVYLCASSLHLNTGELFFGEGSRLTVL.

This chain links TRBV7-6 with TRBJ2-2; D remains unclear. This CDR3 is 12 amino acids long. Per the germline V gene, CDR1 is SGHVS and CDR2 is FNYEAQ. V lost 5 bases and J 9 bases, leaving 10 bases between the germline ends. CDR3 in DNA: TGTGCCAGCAGCCCAAAGGCGAGGGAGCTGTTTTTT. This translates into CASSPKARELFF.

The V and J genes are TRBV7-3 and TRBJ2-3; D may be TRBD1 or TRBD2 (6 bases each). CDR3 length: 15 residues. From germline, CDR1 is SGHTA and CDR2 FQGTGA. Deletions cut 2 bases from V and 4 bases from J, with 13 bases between. For the CDR3, the DNA is TGTGCCAGCAGCTTAGAGAGGGGGGAGGCAGATACGCAGTATTTT. Its protein is CASSLERGEADTQYF.

This clonotype appeared a few times. V gene TRBV7-2 combines with J gene TRBJ2-7, with D perhaps TRBD1 or TRBD2 (6 bases each). The CDR3 is 18 amino acids. Germline CDR1 SGHTA, CDR2 FQGNSA. The V and J ends lost 6 bases and 2 bases respectively, with 26 bases between them. CDR3 in amino acids: CASRGAGTIIGGTYEQYF. The CDR3, as DNA: TGTGCCAGCAGGGGGGCCGGGACCATCATCGGGGGCACCTACGAGCAGTACTTC.

This clonotype showed up just a few times. This chain links TRBV10-3 with TRBJ2-6; D may be TRBD1 (5 bases). The CDR3 extends over 15 amino acids. Germline V gene data show CDR1 as ENHRY and CDR2 as SYGVKD. The germline V and J ends were trimmed by 11 bases and 1 base, with 15 bases remaining between them. DNA for the CDR3: TGTGCCGTGTTGCGACAGACTTCTGGGGCCAACGTCCTGACTTTC. It is translated as CAVLRQTSGANVLTF.

The chain uses TRBV12-3 or TRBV12-4 and TRBJ1-1, with D possibly being TRBD1 (6 bases). The CDR3 is 15 amino acids. Between the trimmed V and J ends, which lost 10 bases and 1 base, there was a span of 19 bases. DNA for the CDR3: TGTGCCACGACCCTGGGCGGGGGCCCGAACACTGAAGCTTTCTTT. Translation: CATTLGGGPNTEAFF.

This clonotype showed up just a few times. The rearrangement joins TRBV11-2 to TRBJ2-5; D is perhaps TRBD2 (5 bases). Trimming removed 7 bases at V and 0 bases at J, with 12 bases between. Germline-derived CDR1 and CDR2 are SGHAT and FQNNGV. The CDR3 is made up of 14 amino acids. CDR3: CASIGLENQETQYF. In DNA form, the CDR3 reads TGTGCCAGCATTGGACTGGAGAACCAAGAGACCCAGTACTTC.

The chain couples TRBV12-3 or TRBV12-4 to TRBJ1-6; the match to TRBD1 covers 8 bases. The V and J ends lost 1 base and 9 bases, in that order; junction bases with no gene match: 2. The CDR3 totals 14 residues. DNA of the CDR3: TGTGCCAGCAGTTTAGGGACAGGGACTTCACCCCTCCACTTT. Translated, it gives CASSLGTGTSPLHF.

The table lists this clonotype with a count of one. The chain is built from TRBV4-3 and TRBJ2-7; perhaps TRBD2 as D (5 bases). The CDR3 is 15 residues long. Trimming took off 2 bases at V and 4 bases at J, with 15 bases between the two ends. Per the germline V gene, CDR1 is LGHNA and CDR2 is YSLEER. The CDR3 nucleotides are TGCGCCAGCAGCCAAATAAAAGCCCGGAGGTACGAGCAGTACTTC. Protein: CASSQIKARRYEQYF.

This clonotype was recorded a few times. The chain employs TRBV27 and TRBJ2-7; tentative D call: TRBD2 (5 bases). Germline CDR1 is MNHEY and CDR2 is SMNVEV (reference sequence). The CDR3 consists of 14 residues. V was shortened by 4 bases and J by 0 bases, with 10 bases between the two germline ends. This CDR3 is CASSSRLHSYEQYF. The CDR3 coding sequence is TGTGCCAGCAGTTCCCGACTACACTCCTACGAGCAGTACTTC.

The sample holds a few counts of this clonotype. The V call is TRBV5-1, the J call TRBJ2-1; 8 nucleotides match TRBD2. V was clipped by 4 bases and J by 9 bases; unmatched bases: 21. This CDR3 is 18 amino acids long. CDR1 and CDR2 (germline): SGHRS, YFSETQ. CDR3 in DNA: TGCGCCAGCAGCCCGACCCCGGCTTCACGGGGGGGCCTTGGTGAGCAGTTCTTC. Translating gives CASSPTPASRGGLGEQFF.

This clonotype was seen repeatedly, ten times or more. The chain links TRBV28 to TRBJ2-7; D possibly corresponds to TRBD1 (6 bases). Looked up from germline, CDR1 is MDHEN and CDR2 is SYDVKM. V lost 5 bases, J lost 5 bases, and 16 bases lay in between. CDR3 length: 14 residues. The CDR3 nucleotides read TGTGCCAGCAGTCCGGACAGACCCACGGACGAGCAGTACTTC. This sequence encodes CASSPDRPTDEQYF.

This clonotype was detected a few times. CDR3 sequence: CASSLTPRIGPGANVLTF. The DNA of the CDR3 is TGTGCCAGCAGCTTAACCCCTCGGATAGGGCCTGGGGCCAACGTCCTGACTTTC. The V and J genes are TRBV7-6 and TRBJ2-6; no clear D. Germline V gene data show CDR1 as SGHVS and CDR2 as FNYEAQ. The CDR3 runs to 18 residues. The germline V and J ends were trimmed by 2 bases and 2 bases, with 16 bases remaining between them.

This clonotype was observed many times. This chain connects TRBV7-2 to TRBJ1-1; no clear D. CDR3 length: 11 residues. The V and J ends lost 0 bases and 8 bases respectively, with 4 bases between them. The germline V gene encodes CDR1 SGHTA and CDR2 FQGNSA. The CDR3 DNA reads TGTGCCAGCAGCTTAGCGCCGGAAGCTTTCTTT. Residues: CASSLAPEAFF.

The rearrangement uses TRBV10-3 and TRBJ2-1; TRBD2 might be the D (5 bases). V lost 9 bases to trimming and J lost 10 bases, with 7 bases between them. The CDR3 consists of 9 residues. The germline CDR1 and CDR2 sequences are ENHRY and SYGVKD. CDR3 sequence: CAIGLEQFF. CDR3 nucleotides: TGTGCCATTGGACTCGAGCAGTTCTTC.

The chain carries TRBV25-1 and TRBJ1-1, with 12 bases fitting TRBD1. V dropped 2 bases and J dropped 10; count of bases not matched to a gene: 8. This CDR3 contains 15 residues. CDR1 is MGHDK, CDR2 SYGVNS, per germline. The chain's CDR3 is CASSEDNRDRGRAFF. The CDR3 DNA reads TGTGCCAGCAGTGAAGACAACCGGGACAGGGGGCGAGCTTTCTTT.

The chain couples TRBV27 to TRBJ2-5; possible D gene TRBD2, 7 bases. Germline values: CDR1 MNHEY, CDR2 SMNVEV (reference sequence). The length of the CDR3 is 14 residues. V lost 2 bases to trimming and J lost 5 bases, with 12 bases between them. The CDR3 loop reads CASSLRGGGETQYF. The CDR3 coding sequence is TGTGCCAGCAGTTTAAGGGGGGGAGGGGAGACCCAGTACTTC.

The chain combines TRBV29-1 with TRBJ1-1, with D possibly TRBD1 on 5 matching bases. The CDR3 consists of 16 residues. The germline V gene encodes CDR1 SQVTM and CDR2 ANQGSEA. V was cut by 0 bases and J by 3 bases, with 17 bases left in between. CDR3 loop: CSVEDRVQGTHTEAFF. The CDR3 coding sequence is TGCAGCGTTGAAGATCGGGTCCAGGGTACGCACACTGAAGCTTTCTTT.

This clonotype was seen a few times. The gene calls are TRBV6-1 and TRBJ2-7, with D maybe TRBD1 (5 bases). Trimming shortened V by 0 bases and J by 3 bases, and 9 bases separated the two germline ends. This CDR3 has 14 amino acids. Germline CDR1 and CDR2: MNHNS and SASEGT. The CDR3 DNA reads TGTGCCAGCAGTGAAGCAGACAGACTCTACGAGCAGTACTTC. Protein sequence: CASSEADRLYEQYF.

In the case of this clonotype: The junction shows a germline mismatch at one end, possibly a read error. V and J are TRBV4-1 and TRBJ2-5; weak D call: TRBD2 (5 bases). This CDR3 region has 14 residues. Germline CDR1 reads MGHRA; CDR2 reads YSYEKL. CDR3: CASSGGYGWATQYF. In DNA, the CDR3 is TGTGCCAGCAGCGGAGGCTATGGTTGGGCGACCCAGTACTTC.

This CDR3 reads CASSLSSGGLYTGELFF. The CDR3 nucleotides are TGTGCCAGCAGCTTAAGTAGCGGGGGGCTCTACACCGGGGAGCTGTTTTTT. This chain connects TRBV7-3 to TRBJ2-2; 10 bases agree with TRBD2. Germline CDR1 SGHTA, CDR2 FQGTGA. The CDR3 loop spans 17 amino acids. The junction had 5 bases not matched to a gene; V was cut back by 1 base and J by 3 bases.